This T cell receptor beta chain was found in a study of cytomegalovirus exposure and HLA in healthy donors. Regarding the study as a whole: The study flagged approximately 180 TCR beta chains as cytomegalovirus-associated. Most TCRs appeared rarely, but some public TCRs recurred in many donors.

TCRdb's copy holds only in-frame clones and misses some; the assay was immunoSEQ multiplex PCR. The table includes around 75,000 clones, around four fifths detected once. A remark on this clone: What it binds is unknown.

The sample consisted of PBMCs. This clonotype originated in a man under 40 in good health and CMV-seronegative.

CDR3 amino acids: CASRLGQGRNEKLFF. As DNA, the CDR3 is TGCGCCAGCAGACTCGGACAGGGAAGGAATGAAAAACTGTTTTTT. V is TRBV4-3 and J is TRBJ1-4, with TRBD1 matching over 8 bases. The length of the CDR3 is 15 residues. V gave up 6 bases and J gave up 5 bases; unmatched junction bases: 8. Looked up from germline, CDR1 is LGHNA and CDR2 is YSLEER.